The T cell receptor beta chain under discussion was sequenced for a study of T cells in Graves' hyperthyroidism and ophthalmopathy. Overall study context: Peripheral blood was obtained at initial diagnosis, preceding any treatment.

The investigators amplified TCR beta CDR3 regions from RNA transcripts. A set of HTBI primers served as the primers for a first-round RT-PCR of the TCR CDR3. TCRdb processed the multiplex PCR reads anew with MiXCR; each CDR3 protein has one entry. Among about 500,000 distinct CDR3 sequences listed, 16% were seen once. V lost 0 bases, J lost 4 bases, and 15 bases lay in between. CDR1 is SGHNT, CDR2 YYREEE, per germline (reference sequence). The CDR3 sequence is 16 residues long. This TCR was recovered from a woman in her 30s with Graves' ophthalmopathy. Sequenced: blood. This chain connects TRBV5-4 to TRBJ2-3, with D perhaps TRBD1 or TRBD2 (6 bases each). CDR3 sequence reads: CASSLADGGAPDTQYF. CDR3 bases: TGTGCCAGCAGCTTGGCAGACGGGGGCGCACCAGATACGCAGTATTTT.